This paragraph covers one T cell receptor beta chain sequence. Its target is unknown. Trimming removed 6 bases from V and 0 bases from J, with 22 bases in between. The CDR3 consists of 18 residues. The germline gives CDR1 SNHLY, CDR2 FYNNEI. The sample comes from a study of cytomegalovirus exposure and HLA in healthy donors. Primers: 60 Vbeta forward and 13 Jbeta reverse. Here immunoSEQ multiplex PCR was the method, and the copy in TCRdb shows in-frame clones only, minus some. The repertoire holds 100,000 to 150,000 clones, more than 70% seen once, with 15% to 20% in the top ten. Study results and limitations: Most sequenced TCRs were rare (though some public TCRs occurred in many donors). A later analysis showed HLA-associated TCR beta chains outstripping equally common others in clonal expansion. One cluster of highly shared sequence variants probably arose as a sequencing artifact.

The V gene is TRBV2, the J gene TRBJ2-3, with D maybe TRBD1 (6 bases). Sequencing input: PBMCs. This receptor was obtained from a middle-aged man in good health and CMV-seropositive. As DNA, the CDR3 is TGTGCCAGCAGCGAGGGACAATATTACACGCCAAGCACAGATACGCAGTATTTT. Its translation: CASSEGQYYTPSTDTQYF.